Listed below are T cell receptor beta chains from one sample, sequenced in a study of radiation and T cells in renal cell carcinoma. The method was immunoSEQ multiplex PCR; TCRdb's version includes in-frame clones alone and lacks a portion of them. The table records about 59,000 clones, over 70% of them present only once. This specimen consisted of blood, obtained from a patient whose treatment included radiotherapy and nephrectomy. These receptors were taken from a man in his 60s with renal cell carcinoma. The CDR3 runs from the conserved cysteine through the conserved F or W. A D gene is named only where the DNA matches it firmly. Clone size is stated in some rows and not others, as once, few, many or a class when expanded.

clone size: .; J gene: TRBJ2-3; V gene: TRBV13; D gene: .; CDR3 protein: CASSLAGAADTQYF; CDR3 DNA: TGTGCCAGCAGCTTAGCGGGAGCAGCAGATACGCAGTATTTT
clone size: .; J gene: TRBJ1-1; V gene: TRBV2; D gene: .; CDR3 protein: CASSEARVPNTEAFF; CDR3 DNA: TGTGCCAGCAGTGAAGCGCGGGTTCCGAACACTGAAGCTTTCTTT
clone size: .; J gene: TRBJ2-2; V gene: TRBV7-2; D gene: TRBD2; CDR3 protein: CASSSGLAGGRAGELFF; CDR3 DNA: TGTGCCAGCAGCTCCGGACTAGCGGGGGGCAGGGCCGGGGAGCTGTTTTTT
clone size: once; J gene: TRBJ2-2; V gene: TRBV30; D gene: .; CDR3 protein: CAWSGGGELFF; CDR3 DNA: TGTGCCTGGAGTGGTGGCGGGGAGCTGTTTTTT
clone size: .; J gene: TRBJ2-1; V gene: TRBV12-5; D gene: TRBD1; CDR3 protein: CASGLAGQGLNNEQFF; CDR3 DNA: TGTGCTAGTGGTTTGGCCGGACAGGGGCTCAACAATGAGCAGTTCTTC
clone size: .; J gene: TRBJ1-2; V gene: TRBV10-2; D gene: .; CDR3 protein: CASSDGGAYGYTF; CDR3 DNA: TGCGCCAGCAGTGACGGGGGGGCCTATGGCTACACCTTC
clone size: .; J gene: TRBJ2-7; V gene: TRBV19; D gene: TRBD1; CDR3 protein: CASSIGPGQGRNEQYF; CDR3 DNA: TGTGCCAGTAGTATAGGGCCGGGACAGGGTCGCAACGAGCAGTACTTC
clone size: .; J gene: TRBJ1-5; V gene: TRBV5-5; D gene: TRBD1; CDR3 protein: CASSFRDRDHQPQHF; CDR3 DNA: TGTGCCAGCAGCTTCCGGGACAGAGATCATCAGCCCCAGCATTTT
clone size: .; J gene: TRBJ2-3; V gene: TRBV5-1; D gene: .; CDR3 protein: CASSLATGLGTDTQYF; CDR3 DNA: TGCGCCAGCAGCTTGGCGACCGGACTGGGCACAGATACGCAGTATTTT
clone size: .; J gene: TRBJ2-3; V gene: TRBV10-2; D gene: TRBD2; CDR3 protein: CASSVVAGGDTQYF; CDR3 DNA: TGCGCCAGCAGTGTTGTGGCGGGGGGCGATACGCAGTATTTT
clone size: .; J gene: TRBJ1-6; V gene: TRBV6-1; D gene: .; CDR3 protein: CASSEKGSRNSPLHF; CDR3 DNA: TGTGCCAGCAGTGAAAAGGGAAGTCGTAATTCACCCCTCCACTTT
clone size: .; J gene: TRBJ2-5; V gene: TRBV27; D gene: TRBD1; CDR3 protein: CASSFQGTGEETQYF; CDR3 DNA: TGTGCCAGCAGTTTCCAGGGGACAGGGGAAGAGACCCAGTACTTC
clone size: .; J gene: TRBJ2-7; V gene: TRBV29-1; D gene: .; CDR3 protein: CSVSRGQLYEQYF; CDR3 DNA: TGCAGCGTGAGTCGCGGACAACTCTACGAGCAGTACTTC
clone size: .; J gene: TRBJ2-3; V gene: TRBV15; D gene: TRBD1; CDR3 protein: CATSRDQAGTGDADTQYF; CDR3 DNA: TGTGCCACCAGCAGAGATCAGGCCGGGACAGGGGACGCAGATACGCAGTATTTT
clone size: .; J gene: TRBJ2-2; V gene: TRBV15; D gene: .; CDR3 protein: CATSRDRAKNTGELFF; CDR3 DNA: TGTGCCACCAGCAGAGATCGGGCCAAAAACACCGGGGAGCTGTTTTTT
clone size: .; J gene: TRBJ1-1; V gene: TRBV29-1; D gene: .; CDR3 protein: CSVVGRNTEAFF; CDR3 DNA: TGCAGCGTTGTCGGGAGGAACACTGAAGCTTTCTTT
clone size: .; J gene: TRBJ2-5; V gene: TRBV30; D gene: .; CDR3 protein: CAWSVIVKETQYF; CDR3 DNA: TGTGCCTGGAGTGTAATAGTTAAAGAGACCCAGTACTTC
clone size: .; J gene: TRBJ2-7; V gene: TRBV11-2; D gene: .; CDR3 protein: CASSLNRAYEQYF; CDR3 DNA: TGTGCCAGCAGCTTAAACAGGGCCTACGAGCAGTACTTC
clone size: .; J gene: TRBJ2-2; V gene: TRBV7-9; D gene: .; CDR3 protein: CASSHDRTLPGELFF; CDR3 DNA: TGTGCCAGCAGCCACGATCGGACCTTACCCGGGGAGCTGTTTTTT
clone size: .; J gene: TRBJ1-2; V gene: TRBV11-2; D gene: .; CDR3 protein: CASSLDPQGSYGYTF; CDR3 DNA: TGTGCCAGCAGCTTAGATCCCCAGGGGAGCTATGGCTACACCTTC
clone size: few; J gene: TRBJ1-1; V gene: TRBV5-4; D gene: TRBD1; CDR3 protein: CASSLAGQANTEAFF; CDR3 DNA: TGTGCCAGCAGCTTGGCCGGACAGGCGAACACTGAAGCTTTCTTT
clone size: .; J gene: TRBJ2-3; V gene: TRBV19; D gene: .; CDR3 protein: CASSTGKGADTQYF; CDR3 DNA: TGTGCCAGTAGTACCGGGAAAGGGGCAGATACGCAGTATTTT
clone size: .; J gene: TRBJ2-3; V gene: TRBV27; D gene: TRBD1; CDR3 protein: CASSSRQGVGDTQYF; CDR3 DNA: TGTGCCAGCAGTTCCCGACAGGGGGTGGGTGATACGCAGTATTTT
clone size: .; J gene: TRBJ1-2; V gene: TRBV6-5; D gene: TRBD1; CDR3 protein: CASTKSGQGLHGYTF; CDR3 DNA: TGTGCCAGCACCAAATCGGGACAGGGGTTACATGGCTACACCTTC
clone size: .; J gene: TRBJ1-1; V gene: TRBV6-6; D gene: .; CDR3 protein: CASSSLGGNTEAFF; CDR3 DNA: TGTGCCAGCAGTTCCTTAGGGGGGAACACTGAAGCTTTCTTT
clone size: .; J gene: TRBJ2-7; V gene: TRBV5-1; D gene: .; CDR3 protein: CASSSLAGSSNF; CDR3 DNA: TGCGCCAGCAGCTCCCTCGCCGGGTCATCAAACTTC
clone size: once; J gene: TRBJ1-2; V gene: TRBV19; D gene: TRBD1; CDR3 protein: CATETGYGYTF; CDR3 DNA: TGTGCCACCGAGACAGGGTATGGCTACACCTTC
clone size: .; J gene: TRBJ2-3; V gene: TRBV19; D gene: TRBD2; CDR3 protein: CASRRTSGSLSTDTQYF; CDR3 DNA: TGTGCCAGTAGGCGGACTAGCGGGAGTCTAAGCACAGATACGCAGTATTTT
clone size: .; J gene: TRBJ2-1; V gene: TRBV7-3; D gene: .; CDR3 protein: CASSPTGGKPSYNEQFF; CDR3 DNA: TGTGCCAGCAGCCCCACGGGCGGGAAGCCTTCCTACAATGAGCAGTTCTTC
clone size: .; J gene: TRBJ2-5; V gene: TRBV19; D gene: TRBD2; CDR3 protein: CASSIPSGGRETQYF; CDR3 DNA: TGTGCCAGTAGTATACCTAGCGGGGGGAGAGAGACCCAGTACTTC
clone size: .; J gene: TRBJ1-2; V gene: TRBV10-2; D gene: .; CDR3 protein: CASSEQGNYGYTF; CDR3 DNA: TGCGCCAGCAGTGAACAGGGCAACTATGGCTACACCTTC
clone size: .; J gene: TRBJ2-3; V gene: TRBV11-3; D gene: .; CDR3 protein: CASSPDGISTDTQYF; CDR3 DNA: TGTGCCAGCAGCCCAGACGGAATCAGCACAGATACGCAGTATTTT
clone size: .; J gene: TRBJ2-5; V gene: TRBV10-3; D gene: .; CDR3 protein: CAISETQETQYF; CDR3 DNA: TGTGCCATCAGTGAGACCCAAGAGACCCAGTACTTC
clone size: few; J gene: TRBJ2-1; V gene: TRBV5-1; D gene: TRBD2; CDR3 protein: CASSLVTSGGPVYNEQFF; CDR3 DNA: TGCGCCAGCAGCTTAGTGACTAGCGGGGGACCTGTTTACAATGAGCAGTTCTTC
clone size: .; J gene: TRBJ1-6; V gene: TRBV6-5; D gene: .; CDR3 protein: CASSARGDSPLHF; CDR3 DNA: TGTGCCAGCAGTGCCCGTGGGGATTCACCCCTCCACTTT
clone size: .; J gene: TRBJ2-2; V gene: TRBV9; D gene: TRBD2; CDR3 protein: CASSTAGRADTGELFF; CDR3 DNA: TGTGCCAGCAGCACCGCGGGGAGGGCGGACACCGGGGAGCTGTTTTTT
clone size: .; J gene: TRBJ2-2; V gene: TRBV5-1; D gene: TRBD2; CDR3 protein: CASSLRLAATNTGELFF; CDR3 DNA: TGCGCCAGCAGCTTGAGGCTAGCGGCCACGAACACCGGGGAGCTGTTTTTT
clone size: .; J gene: TRBJ2-2; V gene: TRBV27; D gene: .; CDR3 protein: CASSRTPSMLSGELFF; CDR3 DNA: TGTGCCAGCAGCAGGACGCCGAGCATGTTAAGCGGGGAGCTGTTTTTT
clone size: .; J gene: TRBJ2-7; V gene: TRBV7-2; D gene: .; CDR3 protein: CASSHGTYEQYF; CDR3 DNA: TGTGCCAGCAGCCATGGGACCTACGAGCAGTACTTC
clone size: .; J gene: TRBJ2-3; V gene: TRBV7-3; D gene: TRBD2; CDR3 protein: CASSLSTSASTDTQYF; CDR3 DNA: TGTGCCAGCAGCTTAAGTACTAGCGCTAGCACAGATACGCAGTATTTT
clone size: .; J gene: TRBJ1-1; V gene: TRBV6-1; D gene: .; CDR3 protein: CASRVTGRKDTEAFF; CDR3 DNA: TGTGCCAGCAGGGTTACCGGACGAAAGGACACTGAAGCTTTCTTT
clone size: .; J gene: TRBJ2-7; V gene: TRBV5-8; D gene: .; CDR3 protein: CASSFQRQAWNYEQYF; CDR3 DNA: TGTGCCAGCAGCTTCCAAAGACAGGCTTGGAACTACGAGCAGTACTTC
clone size: .; J gene: TRBJ1-6; V gene: TRBV30; D gene: TRBD1; CDR3 protein: CAWGEDRGSPLHF; CDR3 DNA: TGTGCCTGGGGGGAGGACAGGGGTTCACCCCTCCACTTT
clone size: .; J gene: TRBJ2-3; V gene: TRBV6-1; D gene: .; CDR3 protein: CASSEAVRLSTDTQYF; CDR3 DNA: TGTGCCAGCAGTGAAGCAGTGAGGCTTAGCACAGATACGCAGTATTTT
clone size: medium-sized; J gene: TRBJ1-2; V gene: TRBV5-4; D gene: .; CDR3 protein: CASSLGAQGDRGYTF; CDR3 DNA: TGTGCCAGCAGCTTGGGTGCACAGGGAGATCGGGGCTACACCTTC